The rows below give T cell receptor beta chains drawn from one sample of a study of blood T cells in healthy people across ages. TCRdb re-called the 5' RACE reads with MiXCR, one entry per CDR3 protein. This sample has 1,500,000 or so distinct CDR3 sequences, with around 59% found just once. The material sequenced was blood. The receptors here all came from a man younger than 30 in good health. Both conserved end residues are part of each CDR3. The order of the fields is J gene, V gene, clone size, CDR3 protein. Rows may omit the clone size; those that give it use once, few, many or a size class.

>TRBJ2-3|TRBV4-2|.
CASSQREGADTQYF
>TRBJ2-1|TRBV10-3|.
CAISEKLAGSSYNEQFF
>TRBJ1-6|TRBV6-1|.
CASSDAGLMNSPLHF
>TRBJ1-2|TRBV7-2|.
CASSFDYNYGYTF
>TRBJ2-5|TRBV3-1|.
CASSQATGRQETQYF
>.|TRBV7-8|.
CASSLEPGPNSYNEQYF
>TRBJ2-4|TRBV11-2|.
CASSLGTTKNIQYF
>TRBJ2-7|TRBV5-5|few
CASSLQPDSSYEQYF
>TRBJ1-6|TRBV2|.
CASSERPLHF
>TRBJ2-7|TRBV28|.
CASSPNRASEQYF
>TRBJ2-5|TRBV5-1|.
CASSSPEGVETQYF
>TRBJ1-1|TRBV5-1|.
CASSLGMATGTEAFF
>TRBJ2-5|TRBV29-1|.
CSAGTGSEETQYF
>TRBJ2-1|TRBV27|.
CASTSTSGGGPYNEQFF
>TRBJ2-5|TRBV5-1|.
CASSTGQDWETQYF
>TRBJ2-7|TRBV10-3|.
CAISELPGTSGRRDYEQYF
>TRBJ2-1|TRBV24-1|.
CATSDPGTSGDNEQFF
>.|TRBV19|.
CASSHQGLAGFEQYF
>TRBJ2-7|TRBV29-1|.
CSVVPTGDSSYEQYF
>TRBJ1-6|TRBV28|.
CASSLMGQAFHPLHF
>TRBJ2-2|TRBV7-2|.
CPSSQNRQAGELFF
>TRBJ1-5|TRBV11-2|.
CASSGHPGSNQPQHF
>TRBJ2-5|TRBV27|.
CASSPVNRANQYF
>TRBJ1-6|TRBV10-3|.
CVISGSGAANSPLHF
>TRBJ2-1|TRBV6-5|.
CASSRSIPGPNEQFF
>TRBJ1-1|TRBV4-1|few
CASSASRGLETEAFF
>TRBJ2-1|TRBV20-1|.
CSARDRGTGSLNEQFF
>TRBJ1-2|TRBV28|.
CASSLFSAGASGAFNYGYTF
>TRBJ1-4|TRBV10-3|.
CAISESWTGESEKLFF
>TRBJ2-1|TRBV18|few
CASSPTGWNEQFF
>TRBJ1-2|TRBV29-1|few
CSVDDRPYGYTF
>TRBJ2-5|TRBV10-3|.
CATAARGGEETQYF
>TRBJ1-1|TRBV5-1|.
CASSLPWDKTVDTEAFF
>TRBJ2-1|TRBV4-2|.
CASLAPQSSYNEQFF
>TRBJ2-3|TRBV2|.
CASRGGPPMQYF
>TRBJ2-1|TRBV4-1|.
CASSQDPPGLVIYEQFF
>TRBJ2-5|TRBV3-1|.
CASNPGASGRETQYF
>TRBJ2-3|TRBV20-1|.
CSAGTDKGTDTQYF
>TRBJ2-3|TRBV6-2/TRBV6-3|.
CASSTRQGADTQYF
>TRBJ2-7|TRBV12-3/TRBV12-4|.
CASSQTGLVSYEQYF
>TRBJ2-4|TRBV25-1|.
CASSTDRSIGNIQYF
>TRBJ2-7|TRBV6-5|.
CASSYPRHVPYEQYF
>TRBJ1-1|TRBV4-1|.
CASSQVIGNSNTEAFF
>TRBJ1-1|TRBV24-1|.
CATSDPGSQGGTEAFF
>TRBJ1-2|TRBV2|.
CASSDGAGRAYGYTF
>TRBJ1-2|TRBV6-1|.
CASSESGGYTF
>TRBJ2-2|TRBV5-4|.
CASSFQGSGTGELFF
>TRBJ1-6|TRBV2|.
CASSEGAAARSPLHF
>TRBJ2-1|TRBV3-1|.
CASSQDPTPNNEQFF